The T cell receptor beta chain described here comes from a study of T cell repertoires in cytomegalovirus infection. For the study at large: Both a matching HLA type and CMV infection were indicated by public TCR beta signatures.

General study results and limits: There were HLA-C-restricted CMV-specific TCR beta clonotypes dominating the ex vivo response. Of the TCR beta families, the public ones yielded a cumulative frequency that identified carriers of CMV plus the relevant HLA.

This clonotype was counted ten times or more. Its specificity is unknown. A read error may account for a junction end that differs from germline. TCRdb processed the reads anew with MiXCR; each CDR3 protein has one entry. Here the sample spans 600,000 to 800,000 distinct CDR3 sequences, approximately 25% being singletons. The CDR3 runs to 13 residues. The chain uses TRBV12-3 or TRBV12-4 and TRBJ1-1; D is unclear. The sequence derives from a human donor in good health (CMV status not recorded). Some clones in this sample may be carry-over from other donors' samples. Sequencing input: CD8+ T cells from PBMCs. The DNA of the CDR3 is TGTGCCAGCAGCTTAGGATCGGGGACTGAAGCTTTCTTT. The encoded protein is CASSLGSGTEAFF.